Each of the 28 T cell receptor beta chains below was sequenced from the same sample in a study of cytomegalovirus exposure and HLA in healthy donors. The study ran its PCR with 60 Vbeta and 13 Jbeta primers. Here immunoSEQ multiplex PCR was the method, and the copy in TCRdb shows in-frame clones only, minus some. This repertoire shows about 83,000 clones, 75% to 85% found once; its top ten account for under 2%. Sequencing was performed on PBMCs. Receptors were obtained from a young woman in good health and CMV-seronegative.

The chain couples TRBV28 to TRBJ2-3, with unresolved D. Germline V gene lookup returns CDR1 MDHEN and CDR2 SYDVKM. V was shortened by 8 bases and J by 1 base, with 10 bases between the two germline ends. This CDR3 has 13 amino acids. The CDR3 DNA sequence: TGTGCCAGCTGGCCCGCCCGCACAGATACGCAGTATTTT. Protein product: CASWPARTDTQYF. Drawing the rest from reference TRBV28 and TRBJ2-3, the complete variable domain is DVKVTQSSRYLVKRTGEKVFLECVQDMDHENMFWYRQDPGLGLRLIYFSYDVKMKEKGDIPEGYSVSREKKERFSLILESASTNQTSMYLCASWPARTDTQYFGPGTRLTVL.

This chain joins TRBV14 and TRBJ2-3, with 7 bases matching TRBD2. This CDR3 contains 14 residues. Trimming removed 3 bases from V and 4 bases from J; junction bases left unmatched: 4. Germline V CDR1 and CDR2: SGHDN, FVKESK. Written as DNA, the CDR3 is TGTGCCAGCAGCCAGCGGGAGTTAGCAGATACGCAGTATTTT. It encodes CASSQRELADTQYF. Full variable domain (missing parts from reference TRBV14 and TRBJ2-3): EAGVTQFPSHSVIEKGQTVTLRCDPISGHDNLYWYRRVMGKEIKFLLHFVKESKQDESGMPNNRFLAERTGGTYSTLKVQPAELEDSGVYFCASSQRELADTQYFGPGTRLTVL.

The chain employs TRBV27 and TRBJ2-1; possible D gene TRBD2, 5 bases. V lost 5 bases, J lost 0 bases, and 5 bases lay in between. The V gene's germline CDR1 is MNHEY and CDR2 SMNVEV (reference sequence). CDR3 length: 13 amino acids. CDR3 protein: CASSRDSYNEQFF. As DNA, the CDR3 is TGTGCCAGCAGTCGGGACTCCTACAATGAGCAGTTCTTC.

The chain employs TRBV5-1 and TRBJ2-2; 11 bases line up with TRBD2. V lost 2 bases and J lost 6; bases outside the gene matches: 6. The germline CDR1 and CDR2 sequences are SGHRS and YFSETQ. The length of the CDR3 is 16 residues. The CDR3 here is CASSLLTSGSSGELFF. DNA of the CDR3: TGCGCCAGCAGCTTACTTACTAGCGGGAGCTCCGGGGAGCTGTTTTTT.

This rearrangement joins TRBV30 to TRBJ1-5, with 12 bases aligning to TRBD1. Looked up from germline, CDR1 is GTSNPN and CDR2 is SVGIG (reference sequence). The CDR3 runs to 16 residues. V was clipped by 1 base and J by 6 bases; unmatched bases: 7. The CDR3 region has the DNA TGTGCCTGGAGTGCAGCGGGGACAGGGGGCGGTCAGCCCCAGCATTTT. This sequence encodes CAWSAAGTGGGQPQHF.

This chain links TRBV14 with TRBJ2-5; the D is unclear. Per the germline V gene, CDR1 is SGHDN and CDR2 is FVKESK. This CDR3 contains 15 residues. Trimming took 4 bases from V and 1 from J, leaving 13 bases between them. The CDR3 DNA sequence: TGTGCCAGCAGCCCCCTCGCCAACACCCAAGAGACCCAGTACTTC. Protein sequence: CASSPLANTQETQYF.

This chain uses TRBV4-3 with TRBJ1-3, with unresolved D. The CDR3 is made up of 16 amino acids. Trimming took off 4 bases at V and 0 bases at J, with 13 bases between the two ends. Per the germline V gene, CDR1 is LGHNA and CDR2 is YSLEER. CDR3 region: CASSRDTRSSGNTIYF. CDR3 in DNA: TGCGCCAGCAGCCGAGACACACGCTCCTCTGGAAACACCATATATTTT.

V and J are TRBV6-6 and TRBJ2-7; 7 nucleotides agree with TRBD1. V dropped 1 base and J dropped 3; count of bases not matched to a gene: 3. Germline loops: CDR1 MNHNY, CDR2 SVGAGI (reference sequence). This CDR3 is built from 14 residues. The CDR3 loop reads CASSYFPGGYEQYF. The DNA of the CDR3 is TGTGCCAGCAGTTACTTTCCAGGGGGCTACGAGCAGTACTTC.

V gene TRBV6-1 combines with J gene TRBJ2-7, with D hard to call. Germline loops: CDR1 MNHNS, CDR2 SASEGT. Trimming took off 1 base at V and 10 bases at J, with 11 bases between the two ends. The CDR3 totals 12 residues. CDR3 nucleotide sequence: TGTGCCAGCAGTGAAGTTCGGGTGGATCAGTACTTC. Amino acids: CASSEVRVDQYF.

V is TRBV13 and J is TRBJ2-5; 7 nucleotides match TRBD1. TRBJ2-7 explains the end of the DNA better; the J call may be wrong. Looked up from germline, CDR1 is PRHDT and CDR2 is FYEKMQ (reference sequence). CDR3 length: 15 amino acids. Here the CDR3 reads CASSPDRDGRYEQYF. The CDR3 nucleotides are TGTGCCAGCAGCCCCGACAGGGACGGGCGGTACGAGCAGTACTTC.

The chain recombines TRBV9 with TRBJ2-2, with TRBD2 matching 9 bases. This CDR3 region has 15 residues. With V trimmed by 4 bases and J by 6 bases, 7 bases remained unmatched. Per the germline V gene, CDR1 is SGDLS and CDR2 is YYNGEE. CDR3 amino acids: CASSHSGSVPGELFF. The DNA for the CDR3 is TGTGCCAGCAGCCATAGCGGGAGTGTCCCCGGGGAGCTGTTTTTT. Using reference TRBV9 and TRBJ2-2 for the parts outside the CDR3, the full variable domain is DSGVTQTPKHLITATGQRVTLRCSPRSGDLSVYWYQQSLDQGLQFLIQYYNGEERAKGNILERFSAQQFPDLHSELNLSSLELGDSALYFCASSHSGSVPGELFFGEGSRLTVL.

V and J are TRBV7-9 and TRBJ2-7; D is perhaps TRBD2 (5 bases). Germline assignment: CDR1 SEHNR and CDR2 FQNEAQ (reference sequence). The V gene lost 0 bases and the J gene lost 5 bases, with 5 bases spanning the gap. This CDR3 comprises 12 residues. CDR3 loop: CASSLAGDEQYF. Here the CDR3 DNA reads TGTGCCAGCAGCTTAGCCGGGGACGAGCAGTACTTC.

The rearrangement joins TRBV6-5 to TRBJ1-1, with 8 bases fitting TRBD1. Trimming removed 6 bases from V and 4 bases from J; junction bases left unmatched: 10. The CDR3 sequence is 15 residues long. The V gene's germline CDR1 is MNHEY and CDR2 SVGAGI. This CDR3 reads CASSFSGGPSTEAFF. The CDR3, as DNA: TGTGCCAGCAGCTTCTCAGGGGGCCCATCCACTGAAGCTTTCTTT.

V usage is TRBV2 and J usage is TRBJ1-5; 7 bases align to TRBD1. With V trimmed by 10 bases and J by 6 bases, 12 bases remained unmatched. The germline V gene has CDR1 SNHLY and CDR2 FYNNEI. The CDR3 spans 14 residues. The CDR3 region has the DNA TGTGCCACCAAACCCCGCCCAGGGGGTCAGCCCCAGCATTTT. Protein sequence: CATKPRPGGQPQHF. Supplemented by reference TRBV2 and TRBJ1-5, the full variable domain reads EPEVTQTPSHQVTQMGQEVILRCVPISNHLYFYWYRQILGQKVEFLVSFYNNEISEKSEIFDDQFSVERPDGSNFTLKIRSTKLEDSAMYFCATKPRPGGQPQHFGDGTRLSIL.

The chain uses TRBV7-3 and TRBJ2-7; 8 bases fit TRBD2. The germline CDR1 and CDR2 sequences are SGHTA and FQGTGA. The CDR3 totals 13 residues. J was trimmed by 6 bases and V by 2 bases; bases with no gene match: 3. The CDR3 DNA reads TGTGCCAGCAGCTTAGCGGGAGGAGGCGAGCAGTACTTC. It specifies CASSLAGGGEQYF. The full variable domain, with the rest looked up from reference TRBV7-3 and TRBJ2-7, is GAGVSQTPSNKVTEKGKYVELRCDPISGHTALYWYRQSLGQGPEFLIYFQGTGAADDSGLPNDRFFAVRPEGSVSTLKIQRTERGDSAVYLCASSLAGGGEQYFGPGTRLTVT.

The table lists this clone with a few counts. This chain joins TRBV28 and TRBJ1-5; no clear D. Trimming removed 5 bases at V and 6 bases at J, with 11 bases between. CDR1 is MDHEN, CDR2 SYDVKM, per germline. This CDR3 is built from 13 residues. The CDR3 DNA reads TGTGCCAGCAGTCCCGTTCGAGTTCAGCCCCAGCATTTT. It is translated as CASSPVRVQPQHF.

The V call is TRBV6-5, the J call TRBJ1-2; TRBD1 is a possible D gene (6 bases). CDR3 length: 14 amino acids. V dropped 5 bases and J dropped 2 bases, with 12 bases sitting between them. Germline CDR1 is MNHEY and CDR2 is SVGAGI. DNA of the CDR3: TGTGCCAGCAGTAATCAAGACAGGAACTATGGCTACACCTTC. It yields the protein CASSNQDRNYGYTF.

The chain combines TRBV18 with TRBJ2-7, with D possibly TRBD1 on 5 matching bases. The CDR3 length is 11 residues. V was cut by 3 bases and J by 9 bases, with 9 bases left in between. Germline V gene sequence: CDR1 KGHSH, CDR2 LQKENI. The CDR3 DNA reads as TGTGCCAGCTCACCGGGGCTCGGGCAGTACTTC. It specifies CASSPGLGQYF.

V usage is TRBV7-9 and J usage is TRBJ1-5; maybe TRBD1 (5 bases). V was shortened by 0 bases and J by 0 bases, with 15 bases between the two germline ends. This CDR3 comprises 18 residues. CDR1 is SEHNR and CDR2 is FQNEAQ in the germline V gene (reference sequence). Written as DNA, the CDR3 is TGTGCCAGCAGCTTAGCAGGTATAGGCCAGGGTAGCAATCAGCCCCAGCATTTT. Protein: CASSLAGIGQGSNQPQHF.

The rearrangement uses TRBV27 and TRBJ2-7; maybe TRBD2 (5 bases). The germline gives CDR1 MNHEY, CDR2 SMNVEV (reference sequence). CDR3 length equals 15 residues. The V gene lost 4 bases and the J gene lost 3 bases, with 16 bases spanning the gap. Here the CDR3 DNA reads TGTGCCAGCAGTTCAGGACTCCCGAAGGTCTACGAGCAGTACTTC. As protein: CASSSGLPKVYEQYF.

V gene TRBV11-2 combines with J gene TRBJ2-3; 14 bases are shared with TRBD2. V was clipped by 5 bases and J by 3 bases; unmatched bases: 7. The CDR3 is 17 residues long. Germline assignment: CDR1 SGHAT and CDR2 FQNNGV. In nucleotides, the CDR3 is TGTGCCAGCAGCCTTCGACTAGCGGGAGGGAGGACAGATACGCAGTATTTT. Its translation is CASSLRLAGGRTDTQYF. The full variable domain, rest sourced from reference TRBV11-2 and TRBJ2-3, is EAGVAQSPRYKIIEKRQSVAFWCNPISGHATLYWYQQILGQGPKLLIQFQNNGVVDDSQLPKDRFSAERLKGVDSTLKIQPAKLEDSAVYLCASSLRLAGGRTDTQYFGPGTRLTVL.

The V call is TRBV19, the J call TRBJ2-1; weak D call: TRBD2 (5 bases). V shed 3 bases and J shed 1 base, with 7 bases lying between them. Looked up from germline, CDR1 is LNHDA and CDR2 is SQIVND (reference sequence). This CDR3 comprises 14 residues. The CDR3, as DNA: TGTGCCAGTAGTATCAGGACTTCCTACAATGAGCAGTTCTTC. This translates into CASSIRTSYNEQFF.

The DNA of the CDR3 is TGTGCCAGCAGCCCCTTTCGGGCTGGAAACACCATATATTTT. Amino acid sequence: CASSPFRAGNTIYF. The chain is built from TRBV6-1 and TRBJ1-3; D is undetermined. The germline CDR1 and CDR2 sequences are MNHNS and SASEGT. V gave up 6 bases and J gave up 2 bases, with 11 bases separating them. The CDR3 sequence is 14 residues long.

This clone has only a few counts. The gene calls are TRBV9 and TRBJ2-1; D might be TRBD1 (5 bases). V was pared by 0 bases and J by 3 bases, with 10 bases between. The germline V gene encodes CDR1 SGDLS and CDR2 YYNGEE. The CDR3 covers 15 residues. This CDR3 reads CASSVGKGLYNEQFF. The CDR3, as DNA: TGTGCCAGCAGCGTAGGGAAGGGGCTCTACAATGAGCAGTTCTTC.

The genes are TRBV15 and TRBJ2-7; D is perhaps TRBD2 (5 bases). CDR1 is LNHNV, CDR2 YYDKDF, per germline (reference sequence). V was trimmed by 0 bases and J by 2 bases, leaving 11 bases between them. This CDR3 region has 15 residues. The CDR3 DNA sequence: TGTGCCACCAGCAGAGAGGACGGAGGACCCTACGAGCAGTACTTC. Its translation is CATSREDGGPYEQYF.

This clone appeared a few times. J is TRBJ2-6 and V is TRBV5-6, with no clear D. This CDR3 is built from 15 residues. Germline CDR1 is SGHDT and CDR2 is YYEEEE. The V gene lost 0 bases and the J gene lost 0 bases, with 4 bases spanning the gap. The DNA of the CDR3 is TGTGCCAGCAGCTTGGTCGGCTCTGGGGCCAACGTCCTGACTTTC. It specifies CASSLVGSGANVLTF.

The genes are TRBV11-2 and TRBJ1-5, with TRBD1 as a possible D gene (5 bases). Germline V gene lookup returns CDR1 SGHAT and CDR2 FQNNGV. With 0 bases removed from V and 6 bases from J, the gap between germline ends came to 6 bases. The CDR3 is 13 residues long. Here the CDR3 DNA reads TGTGCCAGCAGCTTAGACAGGGTTCAGCCCCAGCATTTT. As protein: CASSLDRVQPQHF.

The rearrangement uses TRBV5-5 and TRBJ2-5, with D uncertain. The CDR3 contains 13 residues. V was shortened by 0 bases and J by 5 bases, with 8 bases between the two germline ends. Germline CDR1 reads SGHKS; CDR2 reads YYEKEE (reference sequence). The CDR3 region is CASSLVGEETQYF. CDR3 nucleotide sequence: TGTGCCAGCAGCTTGGTTGGAGAGGAGACCCAGTACTTC.